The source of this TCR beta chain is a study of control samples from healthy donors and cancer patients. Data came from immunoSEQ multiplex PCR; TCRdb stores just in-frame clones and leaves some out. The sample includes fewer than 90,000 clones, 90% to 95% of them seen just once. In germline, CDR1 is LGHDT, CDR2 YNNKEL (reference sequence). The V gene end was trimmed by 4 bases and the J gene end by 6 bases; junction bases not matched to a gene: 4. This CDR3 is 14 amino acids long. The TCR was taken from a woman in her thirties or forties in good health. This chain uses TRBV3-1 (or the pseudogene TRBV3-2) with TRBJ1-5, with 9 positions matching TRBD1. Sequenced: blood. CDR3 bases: TGTGCCAGCAGCCTGGGACAGGGCACTCAGCCCCAGCATTTT. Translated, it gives CASSLGQGTQPQHF.